The TCR beta chain under discussion was sequenced for a study of control samples from healthy donors and cancer patients. From germline, CDR1 is SGHDT and CDR2 YYEEEE. J gave up 4 bases and V 5 bases, and 10 bases lay outside the gene matches. The CDR3 has 16 residues. Sequencing was performed with immunoSEQ multiplex PCR; in TCRdb, only in-frame clones are kept and a portion is missing. The sample includes roughly 140,000 clones, roughly 92% of them seen just once. Sequencing input: blood. The chain uses TRBV5-6 and TRBJ1-4; 8 bases match TRBD1. The clonotype comes from a man between 50 and 59 years old in good health. CDR3 protein: CASRLHTGGLNEKLFF. DNA for the CDR3: TGTGCCAGCAGGCTCCACACAGGGGGACTTAATGAAAAACTGTTTTTT. The whole variable domain, filled in from reference TRBV5-6 and TRBJ1-4, reads DAGVTQSPTHLIKTRGQQVTLRCSPKSGHDTVSWYQQALGQGPQFIFQYYEEEERQRGNFPDRFSGHQFPNYSSELNVNALLLGDSALYLCASRLHTGGLNEKLFFGSGTQLSVL.